This T cell receptor beta chain was identified in a study of OX40 agonist ivuxolimab in advanced cancers. Looking at the study overall: Ivuxolimab, which is an agonistic anti-OX40 (CD134) antibody, was administered to the patients. Prior therapy, whether anti-PD-1, anti-PD-L1 or anti-CTLA-4, was allowed, and 40% had some. Study results and limitations: Among the lowest peripheral clonal expansion occurred in 0.1-3.0 mg/kg partial responders.

Method: immunoSEQ multiplex PCR; TCRdb's copy keeps in-frame clones and lacks some. The data hold tens of thousands of clones, with about four fifths observed a single time. V was pared by 7 bases and J by 1 base, with 12 bases between. This CDR3 comprises 14 residues. In germline, CDR1 is SGHNT, CDR2 YYREEE (reference sequence). To note about this clone: The antigen is unknown.

Autoimmune disease history or systemic immunosuppression meant exclusion. The input for sequencing was CD4+ or CD8+ T cells sorted from blood, taken in a trial of the OX40 agonist ivuxolimab. The chain couples TRBV5-4 to TRBJ2-1; the D is unclear. This receptor was taken from an adult with an advanced solid tumor such as melanoma, head and neck, liver or kidney cancer. This chain's CDR3 is CASRGTESYNEQFF. CDR3 sequence (DNA): TGTGCCAGCCGAGGCACAGAATCCTACAATGAGCAGTTCTTC.